The T cell receptor beta chain described here comes from a study of blood T cell repertoires in COVID-19. Looking at the study overall: Donors in the United States, Italy and Spain gave samples during acute or convalescent COVID-19.

Authors' methods: Cell counts per sample came from amplifying reference gene primers. Using immunoSEQ multiplex PCR, the repertoire was profiled, and TCRdb retains in-frame clones only, with some absent. V, J and clone size reflect that table, while D and trimming were determined from the DNA. The table has around 100,000 clones, roughly 80% seen once. V lost 4 bases to trimming and J lost 5 bases; unmatched junction nucleotides: 12. The germline V gene has CDR1 WSHSY and CDR2 SAAADI. The length of the CDR3 is 16 residues. The clonotype was recovered from a man between 60 and 70 years old with active or convalescent COVID-19. The rearrangement links TRBV10-2 to TRBJ2-3; 7 nucleotides line up with TRBD1. The source material was peripheral blood. CDR3 nucleotide sequence: TGCGCCAGCAGTGGCCCCGACAGGGTCCAAGGAGATACGCAGTATTTT. It is translated as CASSGPDRVQGDTQYF.